This TCR beta chain stems from a study of T cell repertoires in cytomegalovirus infection. Study background: Recently identified HLA-C-restricted CMV epitopes were among the peptides used. The public TCR beta signatures pointed to both CMV infection and matching HLA type. Notes on the study in general: Predominance within the ex vivo response was attributable to HLA-C-restricted CMV-specific TCR beta clonotypes. Cumulative frequency of public TCR beta families picked out carriers of CMV plus the relevant HLA.

On this clonotype: The antigen is unknown.

TCRdb reanalysed the reads using MiXCR and keeps one entry per CDR3 protein. This table holds hundreds of thousands of distinct CDR3 sequences, approximately 31% found once. After removal of 0 bases from V and 3 bases from J, the junction contained 4 bases not matched to a gene. In germline, CDR1 is SEHNR, CDR2 FQNEAQ (reference sequence). The CDR3 covers 16 residues. The J gene is TRBJ2-3, the V gene TRBV7-9, with 9 bases lining up with TRBD2. The specimen comprised cultured CD8+ T cells from PBMCs, sampled from culture after CMV antigen stimulation. This clonotype originated in a human donor in good health (CMV status not recorded). Some clones in this sample may be carry-over from other donors' samples. CDR3 in amino acids: CASSLARGGLTDTQYF. The CDR3 DNA sequence: TGTGCCAGCAGCTTAGCGCGGGGGGGGCTGACAGATACGCAGTATTTT. The full variable domain, completed using reference TRBV7-9 and TRBJ2-3, is DTGVSQNPRHKITKRGQNVTFRCDPISEHNRLYWYRQTLGQGPEFLTYFQNEAQLEKSRLLSDRFSAERPKGSFSTLEIQRTEQGDSAMYLCASSLARGGLTDTQYFGPGTRLTVL.